This T cell receptor beta chain came from a study of blood T cell repertoires in COVID-19. Study-level background: There were acute and convalescent COVID-19 samples, and they came from the United States, Italy and Spain. In each case, the material was cDNA or gDNA derived from T cells, B-cell-depleted T cells, or PBMCs.

The trim removed 5 bases at V and 5 bases at J, leaving 7 bases unmatched. The germline gives CDR1 SGHTA, CDR2 FQGTGA. The CDR3 spans 15 residues. Authors' processing steps: Estimation of nucleated cell counts was performed using reference gene primer amplification. Clones were sequenced by immunoSEQ multiplex PCR, and TCRdb holds only the in-frame ones, with some missing. Clone size and V and J calls were adopted from that table, with D and trimming inferred from the DNA. The sample holds some 46,000 clones; about 87% are singletons and the top ten take 7% to 9%. The rearrangement links TRBV7-3 to TRBJ2-2; 8 bases are shared with TRBD1. Sequences were obtained from peripheral blood. The origin of this receptor is a man in his fifties or sixties with acute or convalescent COVID-19. CDR3 sequence: CASSRQGSDTGELFF. DNA for the CDR3: TGTGCCAGCAGCAGACAGGGGAGTGATACCGGGGAGCTGTTTTTT.